This TCR beta chain was obtained from a study of cytomegalovirus exposure and HLA in healthy donors listed by TCRdb under 2017. For the wider study: An earlier analysis of approximately 550 of the donors reported 250 to 300 Gb of sequence data and 120 million or so unique TCR beta sequences from about 180 million T cells. The study aimed to test whether signatures of past pathogen exposure could be identified by cataloging public T cell receptors. Alongside the repertoire data, information on donor age, sex, ethnicity and CMV serostatus was compiled. In addition to the first cohort of 666 subjects, a separate validation cohort of approximately 130 different subjects was used. HLA typing included class I and class II loci at four-digit resolution. The study profiled the T cell repertoires of about 640 subjects by immunosequencing and related them to cytomegalovirus serostatus. Four or five DR-DQ haplotypes were handled as single units for association and clustering because linkage in the cohort was strong. Typing coverage varied by locus: 629-630 donors for A, B, C, DRB1 and DQB1; approximately 500 for DQA1; around 570 for DPA1; 450 to 480 for DPB1. Among around 400 genotyped donors of the cohort, an average of 235,054 unique TCR beta nucleotide sequences were sequenced per donor, roughly a sixth of them non-productive. A later genetic analysis used genome-wide SNP genotypes for about 60% of the roughly 700 donors, treating that subset as a discovery cohort. Of the 350 to 450 genotyped donors, roughly 76% were placed in the genetic ancestry cluster associated with self-reported Caucasian donors. Roughly 300 gigabases of sequencing data and around 87 million unique TCR sequences were included in an early release covering about 700 HLA-typed donors. High-throughput TCR immunosequencing, statistical association of individual TCRs with disease status, and machine learning were combined to predict cytomegalovirus infection status. All discovery cohort repertoires had been generated using a single sequencing platform. To study patterns of TCR occurrence, a later analysis re-analyzed previously published TCR beta repertoires from 550 to 800 donors and added high-resolution HLA genotyping. Rather than using new phenotypic data, the later analysis identified candidate immune exposures from TCR beta sequences and from how often those sequences occurred across donors. An earlier analysis of fewer than 750 of the donors used high-throughput TCR beta sequencing to judge whether each TCR beta V gene segment behaved as functional or pseudogenic.

The cohort comprised some 730 healthy bone marrow donors. At the time of sampling, every cohort member was nominally healthy, though immune exposures that went unrecorded were likely present. The donor was CMV seropositive and was included in the group of 250 to 300 seropositive cohort members. A peripheral blood sample was collected from each donor, and TCR beta sequencing was performed on peripheral blood mononuclear cells. The Qiagen DNeasy Blood Extraction Kit was used to extract genomic DNA from the blood cell samples. V lost 8 bases and J lost 7 bases, and the count of bases not matched to a germline gene is 9. CDR1 is given as MNHNS and CDR2 as SASEGT, both from the germline V gene. Including the terminal cysteine and phenylalanine, the CDR3 comprises 15 residues. The DNA shown is the 45-base CDR3, in frame from base 1. As concerns this clone: Its antigen specificity is not known. No base quality values were provided; no much bigger clone lies one nucleotide off.

Library method: the immunoSEQ multiplex PCR assay. A mixture of 60 forward primers for TCR Vbeta segments and 13 reverse primers for TCR Jbeta segments was used in the multiplex PCR. The CDR3 region of rearranged TCR beta genes was amplified from genomic DNA with a multiplex PCR assay. On the Illumina HiSeq System, the amplified TCR beta libraries were sequenced as 87-base-pair reads. The study's own analysis went as follows. Across the 600 to 700 repertoires, a later analysis counted 80 million or so unique TCR beta chains, approximately 10 million of which were shared by at least two donors. Raw reads were error-corrected and collapsed into unique sequences with a nearest-neighbor algorithm that merged closely related sequences to remove PCR and sequencing errors. V, D and J gene segments were assigned by aligning CDR3 sequences to IMGT reference sequences. For a sequence to be retained, a match of at least six nucleotides to both a V gene segment and a J gene segment was required. A rearrangement counted as productive if the CDR3 had no stop codons and remained in frame with V and J, and every other rearrangement counted as non-productive. Following IMGT convention, CDR3 was defined as the stretch from the second conserved V-encoded cysteine up to the conserved J-encoded phenylalanine. The earlier analysis of some 600 of the donors excluded sequences that lacked an unambiguous match to a single V gene segment. An earlier analysis of approximately 590 of the donors classified V segments as functional when productive rearrangements were above 56.7% and as segregating when the standard deviation between donors was above 5%. To diagnose cytomegalovirus status from the catalog of TCR beta chain sequences, a statistical classification framework was built. In a later analysis, TCR nucleotide sequences were compared against IMGT/GENE-DB human TR gene sequences so that V and J genes could be assigned. In a later analysis, CDR3 sequences and most-parsimonious VDJ recombination scenarios were assigned using the TCRdist pipeline. A later analysis defined each TCR beta chain by its CDR3 amino acid sequence plus V-gene family, and excluded reads lacking a unique V-gene family. In a later analysis, approximately 590 highly shared, low-generation-probability nucleotide sequences were removed to address suspected cross-contamination and a sequencing artifact. A later analysis calculated a clonal expansion index for each public chain from normalized within-repertoire ranks of inferred template counts. In a later analysis, generation probabilities were computed using a VDJ recombination model fitted to out-of-frame rearrangements, and the results were checked against IGoR. In a later analysis, TCR-TCR, TCR-HLA and TCR-CMV co-occurrence was scored with hypergeometric tests, and a repertoire-size bias correction was applied to TCR pairs. False discovery rates were estimated in a later analysis by permuting HLA or CMV assignments 20 times. In a later analysis, co-occurring TCRs were grouped using DBSCAN, and TCRdist sequence similarity was added for clustering within HLA-allele-positive subsets. Co-occurrence clustering excluded repertoires with fewer than 30,000 or more than 120,000 public chains, plus five with anomalous nucleotide sharing. Not all clones reach the TCRdb copy of this immuneACCESS table, which keeps in-frame sequences only. Checked studies attribute under half of the gap to unresolved V genes and leave the rest unexplained. The DNA gave D and trimming, while V, J and clone size come from that table. The sample contains fewer than 250,000 clones, around 67% of them found a single time. 2.5% to 3.5% of the sample belongs to the ten largest clones.

The paper's findings and limits, for the study overall: The only immune exposure information available for the cohort was CMV serostatus. The earlier analysis of 450 to 700 of the donors excluded about 16 rarely observed V segments, including chromosome 9 orphons, because counts were too low. In vitro tests confirmed that a few of the cytomegalovirus-associated TCR beta chains recognize cytomegalovirus antigens. In a later analysis, TCR association rates were found to vary across HLA loci, with the most associated TCRs seen for DRB1 alleles and the fewest for HLA-C alleles. The presence/absence analyses assumed that sequencing depth was roughly uniform across donors, and that assumption may not be true. A later genetic analysis reported fewer N-insertions in productive TCRs among donors in an Asian-associated ancestry cluster than the approximately 700-donor mean. A group of highly shared sequence variants was considered likely to be a technical artifact of the sequencing pipeline. In an earlier analysis of 587 of the donors, most TCR beta V segments appeared in productive rearrangements about 90% or about 30% of the time, broadly matching IMGT annotations. According to the authors, the approach could potentially be generalized to other disease states and immunological phenotypes. A further reported finding was that TCR beta sequences accurately predicted the HLA-A and HLA-B alleles for most subjects in the first cohort. Some IMGT-functional V segments, including TRBV6-2 and TRBV6-3, could not be told apart with the 87-base-pair reads, so those segments were excluded. Across donors, most TCR sequences were observed very rarely, whereas some public TCRs were present in many individuals. Specific HLA alleles were associated with roughly 16,000 TCR beta sequences at a false discovery rate of 0.05 in a later analysis. V-gene and J-gene trimming of TCR beta chains was associated with a missense DCLRE1C variant in a later genetic analysis, and the association was replicated in an independent cohort. In a later analysis, most CMV-associated TCR beta chains were found to appear HLA-restricted, with HLA associations seemingly driven largely by CMV exposure. The classifier was reported to diagnose cytomegalovirus status with high specificity and sensitivity in both the original and validation cohorts. In a later analysis, several top co-occurrence clusters were reported to appear linked to parvovirus B19, influenza, CMV and Epstein-Barr virus. When HLA alleles, especially DR and DQ, strongly co-occurred, TCR associations were difficult to assign to individual alleles. Because HLA typing was missing for some donors at each locus, association tests included only the typed subset. The study gave a list of about 160 TCR beta chains associated with cytomegalovirus. Correlated functional status among segregating V segments might be attributable to linkage disequilibrium, but an unknown experimental factor could not be ruled out. In this cohort, only TCR beta chains were sequenced, and detectable features were limited by the absence of alpha or paired-chain data. In a later analysis, HLA-associated TCR beta chains were found to be more clonally expanded and to have lower generation probabilities than equally common non-associated chains.

What was sequenced was PBMCs. The V and J segments used are TRBV6-1 and TRBJ2-4, with 12 bases aligning to TRBD2. The TCR sequence derives from a woman in her 30s in good health and CMV-seropositive. The DNA reads TGTGCCAGCGCGGAGACTAGCGGGAGCGGGAACATTCAGTACTTC. Protein translation: CASAETSGSGNIQYF.